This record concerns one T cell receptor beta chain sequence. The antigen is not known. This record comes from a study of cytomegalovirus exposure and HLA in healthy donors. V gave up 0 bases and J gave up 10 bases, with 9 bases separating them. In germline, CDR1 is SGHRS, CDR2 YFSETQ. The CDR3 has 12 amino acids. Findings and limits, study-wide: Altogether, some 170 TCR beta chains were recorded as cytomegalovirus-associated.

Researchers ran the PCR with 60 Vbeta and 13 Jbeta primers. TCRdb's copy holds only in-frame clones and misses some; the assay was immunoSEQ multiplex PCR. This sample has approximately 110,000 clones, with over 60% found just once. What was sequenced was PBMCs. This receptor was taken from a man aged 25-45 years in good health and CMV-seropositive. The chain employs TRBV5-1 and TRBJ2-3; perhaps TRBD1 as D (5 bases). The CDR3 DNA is TGCGCCAGCAGCTTGGATCAGGGCCCGCAGTATTTT. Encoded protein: CASSLDQGPQYF.